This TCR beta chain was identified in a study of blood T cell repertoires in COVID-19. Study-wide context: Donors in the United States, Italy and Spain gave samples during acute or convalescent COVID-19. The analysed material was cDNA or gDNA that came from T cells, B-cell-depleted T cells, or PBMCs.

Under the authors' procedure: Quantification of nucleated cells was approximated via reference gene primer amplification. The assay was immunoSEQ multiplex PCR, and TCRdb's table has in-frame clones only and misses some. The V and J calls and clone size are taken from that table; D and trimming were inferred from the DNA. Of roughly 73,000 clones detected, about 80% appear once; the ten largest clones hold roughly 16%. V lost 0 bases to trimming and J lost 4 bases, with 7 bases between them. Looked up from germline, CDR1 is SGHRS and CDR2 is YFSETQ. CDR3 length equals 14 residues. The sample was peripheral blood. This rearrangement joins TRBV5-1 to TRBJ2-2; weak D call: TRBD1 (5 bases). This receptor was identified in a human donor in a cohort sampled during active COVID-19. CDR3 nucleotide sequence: TGCGCCAGCAGCTTGGGGCAGGGCACCGGGGAGCTGTTTTTT. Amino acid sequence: CASSLGQGTGELFF.